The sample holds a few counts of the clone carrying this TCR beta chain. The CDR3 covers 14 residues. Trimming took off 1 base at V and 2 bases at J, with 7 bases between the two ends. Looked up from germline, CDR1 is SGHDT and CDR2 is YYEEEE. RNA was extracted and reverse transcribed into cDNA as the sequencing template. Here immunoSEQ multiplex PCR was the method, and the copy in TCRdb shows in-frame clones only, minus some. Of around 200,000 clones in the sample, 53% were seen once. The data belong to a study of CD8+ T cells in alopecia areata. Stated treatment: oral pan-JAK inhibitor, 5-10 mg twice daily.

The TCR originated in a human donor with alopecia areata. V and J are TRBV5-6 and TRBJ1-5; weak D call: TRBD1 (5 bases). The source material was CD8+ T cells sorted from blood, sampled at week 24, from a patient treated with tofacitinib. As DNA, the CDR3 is TGTGCCAGCAGCTTGTCAGGGCGCAATCAGCCCCAGCATTTT. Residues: CASSLSGRNQPQHF.